This TCR beta chain appears in the sequencing data of a study of low-dose radiotherapy and immunotherapy resistance in tumors. Study at large: Every two weeks, cyclophosphamide 200 mg/m2 was infused one day before radiation plus immunotherapy.

Per germline, CDR1 DFQATT and CDR2 SNEGSKA (reference sequence). With V trimmed by 3 bases and J by 13 bases, 11 bases remained unmatched. The CDR3 loop spans 15 amino acids. Noted time point: after trial treatment. Specified treatment: LDRT plus nivolumab, ipilimumab, low-dose cyclophosphamide and aspirin (RACIN trial). Administered to the donors were nivolumab, ipilimumab, aspirin, low-dose cyclophosphamide and low-dose radiotherapy. Patients deemed eligible presented with advanced solid tumors lacking tumor-infiltrating lymphocytes. Both TCRalpha and TCRbeta chains were reverse transcribed with V-gene-specific primers. A constant-region primer paired with the V-primer adapter amplified TCRs over about 20 PCR cycles. TCRdb analysed the reads with MiXCR anew, one entry per CDR3 protein. The sample holds under 95,000 distinct CDR3 sequences, about 17% seen once.

The source was PBMCs, collected after low-dose radiotherapy plus immunotherapy. The sequence was obtained from a male donor with prostate cancer. The chain links TRBV20-1 to TRBJ2-3, with 15 bases fitting TRBD2. The CDR3 protein is CSARGLAGGGIRKYF. The CDR3 DNA reads TGCAGTGCTAGGGGACTAGCGGGAGGAGGGATACGGAAGTATTTT.